This TCR beta chain was sequenced during a study of T cell changes during pregnancy in multiple sclerosis (dated 2019 in TCRdb). For the study in its entirety: The study looked at changes in the T cell repertoire across pregnancy in women with multiple sclerosis.

Of note for this clone: It lacks a known antigen. No qualities accompany the bases; no much larger clone lies one base away.

The library was prepared using the immunoSEQ multiplex PCR assay. The source is immuneACCESS, and TCRdb retained only in-frame sequences with V and J called. Part of the clones is not carried over; for the studies checked, unresolved V genes explain less than half of this, and the remainder is unexplained. The sample contains some 19,000 clones, around nine tenths of them found a single time. 4.5% to 7% of the sample is in the top ten clones. Spanning cysteine to phenylalanine, the CDR3 consists of 15 amino acids. Only the CDR3 DNA stays, 45 bases, in frame from base 1. V is pruned by 4 bases and J by 7 bases, leaving 10 bases of the junction without a gene match. CDR1 SGHTA and CDR2 FQGNSA were looked up in the germline V gene.

This receptor was obtained from a female donor in good health, enrolled as a control in a pregnancy study. The sequencing used CD8+ T cells from peripheral blood mononuclear cells, collected after pregnancy. The V and J segments used are TRBV7-2 and TRBJ2-7, with 10 central nucleotides matching TRBD1. The DNA reads TGTGCCAGCAGCTGGGTGACAGGGGGCACGGAGGAGCAGTACTTC. Its coded protein is CASSWVTGGTEEQYF.